Shown below are 29 T cell receptor beta chains from a single sample sequenced in a study of blood T cell repertoires in COVID-19. Using immunoSEQ multiplex PCR, the repertoire was profiled, and TCRdb retains in-frame clones only, with some absent. The sample yields around 160,000 clones, around 82% seen once. Material for sequencing was peripheral blood. These receptors originate from a man between 60 and 75 years old with active or convalescent COVID-19.

The V call is TRBV15, the J call TRBJ2-5; 7 nucleotides match TRBD1. The CDR3 is 15 amino acids. Germline CDR1 and CDR2: LNHNV and YYDKDF (reference sequence). Trimming at V came to 0 bases and at J to 2 bases, leaving 3 bases not matched to a gene. The CDR3 loop is CATSRDTGEQETQYF. The CDR3 DNA follows: TGTGCCACCAGCAGAGATACAGGGGAACAAGAGACCCAGTACTTC.

Here the CDR3 reads CASVLGTQVNGYTF. The CDR3, as DNA: TGTGCCAGCGTCCTAGGGACACAGGTTAATGGCTACACCTTC. This chain joins TRBV5-5 and TRBJ1-2; TRBD1 is a possible D gene (6 bases). CDR1 is SGHKS, CDR2 YYEKEE, per germline (reference sequence). V was shortened by 7 bases and J by 6 bases, with 19 bases between the two germline ends. This CDR3 region has 14 residues. Full variable domain (missing parts from reference TRBV5-5 and TRBJ1-2): DAGVTQSPTHLIKTRGQQVTLRCSPISGHKSVSWYQQVLGQGPQFIFQYYEKEERGRGNFPDRFSARQFPNYSSELNVNALLLGDSALYLCASVLGTQVNGYTFGSGTRLTVV.

The chain links TRBV20-1 to TRBJ1-5; perhaps TRBD1 as D (6 bases). V was clipped by 3 bases and J by 11 bases, with 20 bases between them. This CDR3 has 14 amino acids. The germline V gene has CDR1 DFQATT and CDR2 SNEGSKA (reference sequence). DNA of the CDR3: TGCAGTGCTAGTTCTGGACAGTACCAAAGGGCCCAGCATTTT. Translation: CSASSGQYQRAQHF.

J is TRBJ2-7 and V is TRBV2; D is perhaps TRBD1 (5 bases). Deletions cut 5 bases from V and 0 bases from J, with 11 bases between. Germline-derived CDR1 and CDR2 are SNHLY and FYNNEI. The CDR3 is made up of 14 amino acids. The CDR3 loop is CASSQGYPSYEQYF. The CDR3 coding sequence is TGTGCCAGCAGTCAGGGTTATCCCTCCTACGAGCAGTACTTC.

CDR3 sequence reads: CASSLARYSYEQYF. CDR3 DNA: TGTGCCAGCAGCTTGGCCAGGTATTCGTACGAGCAGTACTTC. J is TRBJ2-7 and V is TRBV5-6, with D hard to call. CDR1 is SGHDT and CDR2 is YYEEEE in the germline V gene. V was shortened by 0 bases and J by 4 bases, with 11 bases between the two germline ends. The CDR3 is 14 residues long.

The chain joins TRBV28 to TRBJ2-7, with D possibly matching TRBD1 (5 bases). Germline V gives CDR1 MDHEN, CDR2 SYDVKM. This CDR3 is 15 amino acids long. V lost 6 bases, J lost 0 bases, and 15 bases lay in between. Written as DNA, the CDR3 is TGTGCCAGCAGGTTCCAGGGTACCCCCTCCTACGAGCAGTACTTC. Its protein is CASRFQGTPSYEQYF.

V gene TRBV11-2 combines with J gene TRBJ2-7; the match to TRBD1 covers 8 bases. Trimming cost V 0 bases and J 5 bases; bases outside gene matches: 6. CDR1 is SGHAT, CDR2 FQNNGV, per germline. The CDR3 spans 15 residues. The CDR3 reads CASSLDRDRRHEQYF. CDR3 DNA sequence: TGTGCCAGCAGCTTAGACCGGGACAGGCGCCACGAGCAGTACTTC.

The chain has TRBV28 and TRBJ1-2; the match to TRBD1 covers 8 bases. CDR3 size: 14 residues. Germline loops: CDR1 MDHEN, CDR2 SYDVKM. With V trimmed by 6 bases and J by 8 bases, 11 bases remained unmatched. CDR3 sequence: CASRGADREGGYTF. CDR3 in DNA: TGTGCCAGCAGGGGAGCGGACAGGGAAGGCGGCTACACCTTC.

The V call is TRBV28, the J call TRBJ2-5, with 9 bases fitting TRBD2. Germline V gene sequence: CDR1 MDHEN, CDR2 SYDVKM. The CDR3 runs 14 residues. The trim removed 10 bases at V and 5 bases at J, leaving 11 bases unmatched. The DNA for the CDR3 is TGTGCCACCCGGGCGGGACTAGCTTCGGAGACCCAGTACTTC. This encodes CATRAGLASETQYF.

CDR3 sequence (DNA): TGTGCCAGCAGTTTATTTGGGGGGGCCGGGGATTCACCCCTCCACTTT. Translating it yields CASSLFGGAGDSPLHF. The gene calls are TRBV28 and TRBJ1-6; D perhaps matches TRBD1 (6 bases). Germline CDR1 and CDR2: MDHEN and SYDVKM. Trimming pared 1 base from V and 8 bases from J, leaving 15 bases between. The CDR3 extends over 16 amino acids. Variable domain in full (rest from reference TRBV28 and TRBJ1-6): DVKVTQSSRYLVKRTGEKVFLECVQDMDHENMFWYRQDPGLGLRLIYFSYDVKMKEKGDIPEGYSVSREKKERFSLILESASTNQTSMYLCASSLFGGAGDSPLHFGNGTRLTVT.

This sequence joins TRBV29-1 and TRBJ1-2; tentatively, D is TRBD1 (6 bases). The CDR3 loop spans 14 amino acids. V was cut by 6 bases and J by 4 bases, with 18 bases left in between. Germline loops: CDR1 SQVTM, CDR2 ANQGSEA. In DNA form, the CDR3 reads TGCAGCGTGCCACGGGGGGCGGGGAGCTATGGCTACACCTTC. It is translated as CSVPRGAGSYGYTF.

The chain has TRBV5-1 and TRBJ2-1; the D gene is possibly TRBD1 (6 bases). CDR1 and CDR2 from the germline V gene are SGHRS and YFSETQ. V gave up 4 bases and J gave up 8 bases, with 13 bases separating them. The CDR3 has 13 amino acids. Written as DNA, the CDR3 is TGCGCCAGCAGCCGGACAGTGCGGGATGAGCAGTTCTTC. Protein: CASSRTVRDEQFF. The full variable domain, with the rest looked up from reference TRBV5-1 and TRBJ2-1, is KAGVTQTPRYLIKTRGQQVTLSCSPISGHRSVSWYQQTPGQGLQFLFEYFSETQRNKGNFPGRFSGRQFSNSRSEMNVSTLELGDSALYLCASSRTVRDEQFFGPGTRLTVL.

The chain has TRBV6-5 and TRBJ1-2; 7 bases line up with TRBD1. Germline V gene lookup returns CDR1 MNHEY and CDR2 SVGAGI. V was pared by 0 bases and J by 8 bases, with 6 bases of the junction left unmatched. The CDR3 covers 14 residues. The CDR3 sequence is CASSYSGRGKGYTF. CDR3 DNA sequence: TGTGCCAGCAGTTACTCCGGCAGGGGGAAGGGCTACACCTTC.

The CDR3 loop is CASSESRGVAEETQYF. The DNA for the CDR3 is TGCGCCAGCAGTGAGTCCCGCGGGGTAGCGGAAGAGACCCAGTACTTC. The chain links TRBV10-1 to TRBJ2-5, with a possible D match to TRBD2 (6 bases). The CDR3 extends over 16 amino acids. Per germline, CDR1 WNHNN and CDR2 SYGVQD (reference sequence). With 0 bases removed from V and 3 bases from J, the gap between germline ends came to 14 bases.

The chain recombines TRBV2 with TRBJ1-1, with TRBD1 as a possible D gene (6 bases). CDR1 is SNHLY, CDR2 FYNNEI, per germline. This CDR3 region has 15 residues. Trimming took off 7 bases at V and 3 bases at J, with 18 bases between the two ends. CDR3 nucleotides: TGTGCCAGCATCAAACCACAGGGAGGGTACACTGAAGCTTTCTTT. It yields the protein CASIKPQGGYTEAFF.

The chain joins TRBV5-1 to TRBJ2-3; D unclear. Trimming removed 0 bases at V and 4 bases at J, with 9 bases between. Per germline, CDR1 SGHRS and CDR2 YFSETQ. The CDR3 is 14 amino acids. The CDR3 DNA is TGCGCCAGCAGCTTGGAATTTAATCCAGATACGCAGTATTTT. It is translated as CASSLEFNPDTQYF.

The chain joins TRBV27 to TRBJ1-2; D gene ambiguous. This CDR3 has 15 amino acids. In germline, CDR1 is MNHEY, CDR2 SMNVEV (reference sequence). Trimming stripped 5 bases from V and 0 bases from J, with 13 bases between. CDR3 loop: CASSPQTNTNYGYTF. The CDR3 coding sequence is TGTGCCAGCAGTCCCCAGACAAACACTAACTATGGCTACACCTTC.

The V and J genes are TRBV5-4 and TRBJ1-4; 11 bases are a match to TRBD1. From germline, CDR1 is SGHNT and CDR2 YYREEE (reference sequence). This CDR3 spans 18 amino acids. V gave up 1 base and J gave up 0 bases; unmatched junction bases: 5. CDR3 bases: TGTGCCAGCAGCTTGCGGACAGGGGGCCCTGCAACTAATGAAAAACTGTTTTTT. Protein product: CASSLRTGGPATNEKLFF.

V is TRBV2 and J is TRBJ2-3, with 8 nucleotides matching TRBD2. The CDR3 has 16 amino acids. Germline CDR1 is SNHLY and CDR2 is FYNNEI. The ends lost 4 bases at V and 3 bases at J; junction bases unmatched: 9. The CDR3: CASSARSGGLTDTQYF. The CDR3 DNA reads as TGTGCCAGCAGTGCCCGGAGCGGGGGTCTTACAGATACGCAGTATTTT.

V and J are TRBV28 and TRBJ1-6, with D perhaps matching TRBD1 (5 bases). The germline V gene has CDR1 MDHEN and CDR2 SYDVKM. V shed 8 bases and J shed 5 bases, with 16 bases lying between them. There are 15 residues in the CDR3. The CDR3 here is CASAGLHEHNSPLHF. In nucleotides, the CDR3 is TGTGCCAGCGCGGGACTCCATGAGCATAATTCACCCCTCCACTTT.

V gene TRBV28 combines with J gene TRBJ1-2; D not certain. The length of the CDR3 is 12 residues. The germline V gene has CDR1 MDHEN and CDR2 SYDVKM. V dropped 3 bases and J dropped 8 bases, with 10 bases sitting between them. The CDR3 is CASSFSGAGYTF. The CDR3 DNA is TGTGCCAGCAGTTTTTCAGGCGCCGGCTACACCTTC.

This sequence joins TRBV5-1 and TRBJ2-7; 8 nucleotides match TRBD2. This CDR3 has 15 residues. Trimming removed 0 bases from V and 6 bases from J; junction bases left unmatched: 8. CDR1 is SGHRS, CDR2 YFSETQ, per germline. The CDR3 sequence: CASSLGGSREGEQYF. The CDR3, as DNA: TGCGCCAGCAGCTTGGGAGGGTCCCGGGAGGGCGAGCAGTACTTC.

The chain combines TRBV27 with TRBJ1-1; the match to TRBD1 covers 7 bases. Germline values: CDR1 MNHEY, CDR2 SMNVEV (reference sequence). The CDR3 contains 16 residues. The trim removed 3 bases at V and 4 bases at J, leaving 11 bases unmatched. CDR3 coding DNA: TGTGCCAGCAGTTTCTTCCAGACAGGGCTCCTCACTGAAGCTTTCTTT. It is translated as CASSFFQTGLLTEAFF.

The chain recombines TRBV4-1 with TRBJ2-3, with TRBD1 matching over 12 bases. The CDR3 covers 17 residues. The trim removed 4 bases at V and 6 bases at J, leaving 11 bases unmatched. Germline CDR1 is MGHRA and CDR2 is YSYEKL. The CDR3 nucleotides are TGCGCCAGCAGCCCTAGGGTGGGACAGGGGGCAACGGATACGCAGTATTTT. Translated: CASSPRVGQGATDTQYF.

In DNA form, the CDR3 reads TGCGCCAGCAGCTCGACAGGATCAACTAATGAAAAACTGTTTTTT. It encodes CASSSTGSTNEKLFF. The V and J genes are TRBV5-1 and TRBJ1-4; D might be TRBD1 (6 bases). There are 15 residues in the CDR3. CDR1 and CDR2 from the germline V gene are SGHRS and YFSETQ. V was shortened by 3 bases and J by 0 bases, with 9 bases between the two germline ends.

In this sample, this clone turned up many times. The chain links TRBV15 to TRBJ2-7, with D uncertain. Trimming removed 0 bases at V and 1 base at J, with 4 bases between. The CDR3 sequence is 13 residues long. CDR1 and CDR2 from the germline V gene are LNHNV and YYDKDF (reference sequence). Written as DNA, the CDR3 is TGTGCCACCAGCAGAGACAGATCCTACGAGCAGTACTTC. It yields the protein CATSRDRSYEQYF.

V usage is TRBV14 and J usage is TRBJ2-3, with 8 nucleotides matching TRBD1. Germline values: CDR1 SGHDN, CDR2 FVKESK. This CDR3 has 17 amino acids. J lost 0 bases, V lost 0 bases, and 5 bases had no gene match. CDR3 sequence (DNA): TGTGCCAGCAGCCAAGATCGGACAGGGATAAGCACAGATACGCAGTATTTT. Its protein product is CASSQDRTGISTDTQYF.

In this sample, this clone turned up a few times. The chain employs TRBV23-1 and TRBJ1-3, with no clear D. TRBV23-1 is flagged as an ORF with uncertain function. This CDR3 region has 14 residues. Trimming took off 7 bases at V and 0 bases at J, with 10 bases between the two ends. The CDR3 spells CASTGRSSGNTIYF. As DNA, the CDR3 is TGCGCCAGCACAGGTAGGTCCTCTGGAAACACCATATATTTT.

The V and J genes are TRBV7-9 and TRBJ2-7; D is undetermined. The germline V gene has CDR1 SEHNR and CDR2 FQNEAQ (reference sequence). V lost 1 base and J lost 4, with 11 bases in between. This CDR3 comprises 14 residues. The CDR3 DNA reads TGTGCCAGCAGCTTAGTAACATCTGGTTACGAGCAGTACTTC. Amino acid sequence: CASSLVTSGYEQYF.